This T cell receptor beta chain was identified during a study of blood T cell repertoires in COVID-19. Across the study: Sites in the United States, Italy and Spain provided acute and convalescent COVID-19 samples. Sample material is recorded as cDNA or gDNA derived from T cells, B-cell-depleted T cells, or PBMCs.

Trimming cost V 6 bases and J 3 bases; bases outside gene matches: 4. Germline V gene sequence: CDR1 SQVTM, CDR2 ANQGSEA. This CDR3 contains 14 residues. Source study methods: Amplification of reference gene primers was used by the study to estimate nucleated cell counts. Some clones are missing from TCRdb's copy, which holds only in-frame ones; the method was immunoSEQ multiplex PCR. Clonal size and the V and J genes are those of that table, whereas D and trimming came from the DNA. The sample shows 20,000 to 25,000 clones, 91% of them seen only once. Source material: peripheral blood. The chain carries TRBV29-1 and TRBJ2-2, with TRBD1 matching 10 bases. This sequence was found in a human donor in a cohort sampled during active COVID-19. CDR3 nucleotides: TGCAGCGTGGCTGGGACAGGGGACACCGGGGAGCTGTTTTTT. It encodes CSVAGTGDTGELFF.